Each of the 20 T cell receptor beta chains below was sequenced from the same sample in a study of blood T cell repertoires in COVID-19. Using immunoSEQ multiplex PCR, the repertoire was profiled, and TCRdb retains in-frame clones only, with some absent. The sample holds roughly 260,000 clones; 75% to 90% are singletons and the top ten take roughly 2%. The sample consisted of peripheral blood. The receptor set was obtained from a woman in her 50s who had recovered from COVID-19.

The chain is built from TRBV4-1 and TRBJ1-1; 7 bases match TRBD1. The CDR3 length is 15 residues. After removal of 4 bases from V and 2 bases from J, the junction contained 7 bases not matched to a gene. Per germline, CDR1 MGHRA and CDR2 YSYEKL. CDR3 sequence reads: CASSLSGTVNTEAFF. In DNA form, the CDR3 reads TGCGCCAGCAGCCTTTCCGGGACAGTTAACACTGAAGCTTTCTTT.

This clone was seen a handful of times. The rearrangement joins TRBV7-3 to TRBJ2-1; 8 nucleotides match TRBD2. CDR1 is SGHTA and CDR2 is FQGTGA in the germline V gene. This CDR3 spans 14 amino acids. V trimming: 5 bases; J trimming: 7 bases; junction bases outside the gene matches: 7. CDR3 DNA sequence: TGTGCCAGCAGCAAGAGCGGGAGAGGTAATGAGCAGTTCTTC. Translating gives CASSKSGRGNEQFF.

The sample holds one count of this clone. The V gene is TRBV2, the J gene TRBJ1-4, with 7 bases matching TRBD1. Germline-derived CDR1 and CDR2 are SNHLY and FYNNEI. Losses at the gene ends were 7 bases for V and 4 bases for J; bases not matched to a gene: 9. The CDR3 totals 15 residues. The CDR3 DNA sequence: TGTGCCAGCACCCAGGGGGGACAGCTTAATGAAAAACTGTTTTTT. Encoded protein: CASTQGGQLNEKLFF.

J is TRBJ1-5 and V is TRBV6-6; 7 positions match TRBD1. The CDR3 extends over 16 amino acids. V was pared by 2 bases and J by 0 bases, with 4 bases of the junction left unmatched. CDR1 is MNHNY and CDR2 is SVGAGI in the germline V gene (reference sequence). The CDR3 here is CASSYGQGGSNQPQHF. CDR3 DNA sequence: TGTGCCAGCAGTTACGGTCAGGGGGGTAGCAATCAGCCCCAGCATTTT.

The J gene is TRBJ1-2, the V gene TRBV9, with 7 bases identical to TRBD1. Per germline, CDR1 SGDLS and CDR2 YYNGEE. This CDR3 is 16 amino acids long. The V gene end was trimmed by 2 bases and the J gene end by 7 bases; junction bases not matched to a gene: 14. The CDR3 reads CASSVRDSAPAGGYTF. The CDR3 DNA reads TGTGCCAGCAGCGTTCGGGACAGCGCGCCGGCGGGTGGCTACACCTTC. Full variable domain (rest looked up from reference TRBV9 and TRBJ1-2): DSGVTQTPKHLITATGQRVTLRCSPRSGDLSVYWYQQSLDQGLQFLIQYYNGEERAKGNILERFSAQQFPDLHSELNLSSLELGDSALYFCASSVRDSAPAGGYTFGSGTRLTVV.

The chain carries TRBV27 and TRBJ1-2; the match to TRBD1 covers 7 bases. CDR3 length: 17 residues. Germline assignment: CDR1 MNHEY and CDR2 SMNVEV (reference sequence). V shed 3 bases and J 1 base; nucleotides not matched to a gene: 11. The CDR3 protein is CASSFQVQQGNNYGYTF. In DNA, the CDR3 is TGTGCCAGCAGTTTTCAGGTACAACAGGGGAATAACTATGGCTACACCTTC.

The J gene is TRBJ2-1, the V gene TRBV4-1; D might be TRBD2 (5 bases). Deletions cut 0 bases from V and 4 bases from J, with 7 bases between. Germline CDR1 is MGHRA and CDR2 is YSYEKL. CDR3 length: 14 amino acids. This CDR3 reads CASSQDGGYNEQFF. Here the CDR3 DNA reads TGCGCCAGCAGCCAAGACGGAGGTTACAATGAGCAGTTCTTC.

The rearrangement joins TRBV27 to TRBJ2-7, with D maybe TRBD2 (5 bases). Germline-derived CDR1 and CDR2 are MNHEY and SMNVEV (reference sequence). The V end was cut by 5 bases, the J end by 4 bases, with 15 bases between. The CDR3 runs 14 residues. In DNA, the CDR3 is TGTGCCAGCAGTCCCGGGAATGGATGGTACGAGCAGTACTTC. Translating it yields CASSPGNGWYEQYF.

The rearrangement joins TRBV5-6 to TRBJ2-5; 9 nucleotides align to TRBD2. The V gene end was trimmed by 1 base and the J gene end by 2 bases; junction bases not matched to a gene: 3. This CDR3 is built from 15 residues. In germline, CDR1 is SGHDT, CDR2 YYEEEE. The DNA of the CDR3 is TGTGCCAGCAGCTTGCAGGCGGGGGGGCAAGAGACCCAGTACTTC. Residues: CASSLQAGGQETQYF.

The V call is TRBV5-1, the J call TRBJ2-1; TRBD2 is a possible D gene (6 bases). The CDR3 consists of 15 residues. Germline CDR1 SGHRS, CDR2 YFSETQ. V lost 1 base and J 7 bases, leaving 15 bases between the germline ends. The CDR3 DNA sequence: TGCGCCAGCAGCTTGATCTCCACGGGAGCTAATGAGCAGTTCTTC. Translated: CASSLISTGANEQFF.

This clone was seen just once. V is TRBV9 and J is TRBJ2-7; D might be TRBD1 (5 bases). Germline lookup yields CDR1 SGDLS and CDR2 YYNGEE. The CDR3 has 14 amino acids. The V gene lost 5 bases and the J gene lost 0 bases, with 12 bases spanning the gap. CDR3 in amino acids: CASSHGQGSYEQYF. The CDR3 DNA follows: TGTGCCAGCAGTCATGGGCAGGGCTCCTACGAGCAGTACTTC.

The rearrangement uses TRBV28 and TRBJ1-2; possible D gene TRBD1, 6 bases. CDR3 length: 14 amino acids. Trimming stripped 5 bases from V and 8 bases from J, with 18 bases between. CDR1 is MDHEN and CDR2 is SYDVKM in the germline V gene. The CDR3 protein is CASSPLPTGIGYTF. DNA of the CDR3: TGTGCCAGCAGTCCCCTCCCCACAGGGATCGGCTACACCTTC.

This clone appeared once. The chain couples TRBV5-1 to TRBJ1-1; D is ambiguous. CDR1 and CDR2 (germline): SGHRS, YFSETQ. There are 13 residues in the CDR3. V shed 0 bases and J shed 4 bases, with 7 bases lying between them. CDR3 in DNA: TGCGCCAGCAGCTTGGGAGCGCCCACTGAAGCTTTCTTT. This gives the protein CASSLGAPTEAFF.

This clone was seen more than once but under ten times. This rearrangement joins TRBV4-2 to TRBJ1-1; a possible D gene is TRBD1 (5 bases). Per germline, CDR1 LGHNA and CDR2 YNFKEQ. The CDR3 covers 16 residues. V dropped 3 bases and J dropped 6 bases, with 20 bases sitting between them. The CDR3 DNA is TGTGCCAGCAGCCAGAGCGACAGTTCTTTATATTCTGAAGCTTTCTTT. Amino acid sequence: CASSQSDSSLYSEAFF.

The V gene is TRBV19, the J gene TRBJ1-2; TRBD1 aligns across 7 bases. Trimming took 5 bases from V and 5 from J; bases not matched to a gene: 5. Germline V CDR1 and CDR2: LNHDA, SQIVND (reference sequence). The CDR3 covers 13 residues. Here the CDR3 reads CASSFGQEYGYTF. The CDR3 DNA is TGTGCCAGTAGTTTCGGACAGGAATATGGCTACACCTTC.

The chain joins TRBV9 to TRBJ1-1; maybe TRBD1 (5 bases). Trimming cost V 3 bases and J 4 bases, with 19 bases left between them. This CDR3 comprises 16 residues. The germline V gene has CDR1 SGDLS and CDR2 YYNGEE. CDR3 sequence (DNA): TGTGCCAGCAGCGGATTCGGAGGGGCCCGGAGCACTGAAGCTTTCTTT. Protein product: CASSGFGGARSTEAFF.

CDR3 region: CASRGQPNTEAFF. The DNA of the CDR3 is TGTGCCAGCAGGGGACAGCCGAACACTGAAGCTTTCTTT. This chain links TRBV4-2 with TRBJ1-1, with 7 bases lining up with TRBD1. J gave up 1 base and V 6 bases, and 2 bases lay outside the gene matches. This CDR3 is built from 13 residues. Germline V gene sequence: CDR1 LGHNA, CDR2 YNFKEQ.

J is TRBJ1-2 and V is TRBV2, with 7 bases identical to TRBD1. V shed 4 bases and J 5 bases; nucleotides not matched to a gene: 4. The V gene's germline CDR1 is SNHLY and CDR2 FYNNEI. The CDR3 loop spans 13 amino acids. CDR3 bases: TGTGCCAGCAGTGCCTCGGGACAGTATGGCTACACCTTC. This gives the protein CASSASGQYGYTF.

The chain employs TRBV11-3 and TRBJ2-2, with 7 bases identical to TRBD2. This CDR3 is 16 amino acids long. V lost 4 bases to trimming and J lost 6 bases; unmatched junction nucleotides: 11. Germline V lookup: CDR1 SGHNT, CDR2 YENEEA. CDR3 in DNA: TGTGCCAGCAGCTCCCCCGAGGGCGGGAGTTCCGGGGAGCTGTTTTTT. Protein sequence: CASSSPEGGSSGELFF.

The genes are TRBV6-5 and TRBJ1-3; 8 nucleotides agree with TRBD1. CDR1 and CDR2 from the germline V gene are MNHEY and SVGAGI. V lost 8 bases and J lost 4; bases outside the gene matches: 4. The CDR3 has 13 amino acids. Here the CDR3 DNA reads TGTGCCAGCGAACAGGGGGTAGGAAACACCATATATTTT. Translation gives CASEQGVGNTIYF.